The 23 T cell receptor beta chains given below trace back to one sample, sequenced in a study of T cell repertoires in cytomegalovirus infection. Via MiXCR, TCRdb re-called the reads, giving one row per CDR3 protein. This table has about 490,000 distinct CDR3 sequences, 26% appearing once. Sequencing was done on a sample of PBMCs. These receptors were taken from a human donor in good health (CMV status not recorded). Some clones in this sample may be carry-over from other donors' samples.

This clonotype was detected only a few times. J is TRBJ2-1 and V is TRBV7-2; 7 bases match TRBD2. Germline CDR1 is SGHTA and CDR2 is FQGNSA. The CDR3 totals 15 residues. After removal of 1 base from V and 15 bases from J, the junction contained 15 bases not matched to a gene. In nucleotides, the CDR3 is TGTGCCAGCAGCTTAGAGGCTAGCGGAAGAAGGGTTCCGTTCTTC. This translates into CASSLEASGRRVPFF.

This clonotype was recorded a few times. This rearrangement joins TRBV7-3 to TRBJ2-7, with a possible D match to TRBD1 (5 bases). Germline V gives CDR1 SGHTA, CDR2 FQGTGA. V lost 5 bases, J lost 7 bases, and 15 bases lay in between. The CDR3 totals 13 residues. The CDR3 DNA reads TGTGCCAGCAGCCCAGGGCCCTCCCGTGAGCAGTACTTC. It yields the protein CASSPGPSREQYF. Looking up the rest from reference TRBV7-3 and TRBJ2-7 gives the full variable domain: GAGVSQTPSNKVTEKGKYVELRCDPISGHTALYWYRQSLGQGPEFLIYFQGTGAADDSGLPNDRFFAVRPEGSVSTLKIQRTERGDSAVYLCASSPGPSREQYFGPGTRLTVT.

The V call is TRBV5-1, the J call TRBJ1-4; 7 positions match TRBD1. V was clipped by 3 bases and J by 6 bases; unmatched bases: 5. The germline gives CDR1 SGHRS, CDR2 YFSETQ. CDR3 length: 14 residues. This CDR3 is CASSSGTEHEKLFF. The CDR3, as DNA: TGCGCCAGCAGCTCGGGGACAGAGCATGAAAAACTGTTTTTT.

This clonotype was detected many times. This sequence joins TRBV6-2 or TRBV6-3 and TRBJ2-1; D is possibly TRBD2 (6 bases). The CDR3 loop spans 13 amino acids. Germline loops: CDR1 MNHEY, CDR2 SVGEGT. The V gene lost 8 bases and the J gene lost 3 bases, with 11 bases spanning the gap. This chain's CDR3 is CASSGVFYNEQFF. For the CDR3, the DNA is TGTGCCAGCTCGGGGGTCTTCTACAATGAGCAGTTCTTC.

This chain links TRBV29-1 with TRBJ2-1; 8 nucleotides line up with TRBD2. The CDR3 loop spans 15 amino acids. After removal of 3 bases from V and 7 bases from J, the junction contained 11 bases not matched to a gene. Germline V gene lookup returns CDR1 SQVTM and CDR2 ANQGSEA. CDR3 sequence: CSVDSSGSSWNEQFF. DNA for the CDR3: TGCAGCGTTGATTCGAGCGGGAGTTCGTGGAATGAGCAGTTCTTC.

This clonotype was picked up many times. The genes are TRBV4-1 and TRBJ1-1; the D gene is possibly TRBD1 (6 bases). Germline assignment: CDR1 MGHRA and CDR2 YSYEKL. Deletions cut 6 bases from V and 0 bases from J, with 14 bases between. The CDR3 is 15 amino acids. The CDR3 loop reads CASSLTGHLNTEAFF. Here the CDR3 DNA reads TGCGCCAGCAGTCTAACGGGACATTTGAACACTGAAGCTTTCTTT.

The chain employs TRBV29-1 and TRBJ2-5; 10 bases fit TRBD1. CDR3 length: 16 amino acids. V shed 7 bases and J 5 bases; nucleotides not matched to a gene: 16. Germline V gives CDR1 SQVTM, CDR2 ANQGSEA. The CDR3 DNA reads TGCAGCGGGTGGGGGATCCGGGACAGGGGCGCGGAGACCCAGTACTTC. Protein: CSGWGIRDRGAETQYF.

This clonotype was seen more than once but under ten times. CDR3 DNA: TGTGCCAGCAGCTTAGTGGGACAGGGGGAACTCGAGCAGTACTTC. This gives the protein CASSLVGQGELEQYF. The chain uses TRBV7-9 and TRBJ2-7, with TRBD1 matching 11 bases. Trimming took 1 base from V and 6 from J; bases not matched to a gene: 5. CDR1 is SEHNR, CDR2 FQNEAQ, per germline (reference sequence). The CDR3 has 15 amino acids.

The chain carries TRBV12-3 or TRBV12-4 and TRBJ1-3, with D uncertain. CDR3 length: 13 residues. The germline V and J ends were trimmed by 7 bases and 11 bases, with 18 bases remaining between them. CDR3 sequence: CASTLGSLKSIYF. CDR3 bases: TGTGCCAGCACCCTGGGGAGCCTCAAGTCCATATATTTT.

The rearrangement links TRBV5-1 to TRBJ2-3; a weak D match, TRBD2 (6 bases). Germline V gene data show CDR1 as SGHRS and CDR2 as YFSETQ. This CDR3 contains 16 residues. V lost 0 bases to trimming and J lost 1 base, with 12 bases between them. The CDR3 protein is CASSLAPGAGTDTQYF. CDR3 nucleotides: TGCGCCAGCAGCTTGGCCCCGGGAGCTGGCACAGATACGCAGTATTTT.

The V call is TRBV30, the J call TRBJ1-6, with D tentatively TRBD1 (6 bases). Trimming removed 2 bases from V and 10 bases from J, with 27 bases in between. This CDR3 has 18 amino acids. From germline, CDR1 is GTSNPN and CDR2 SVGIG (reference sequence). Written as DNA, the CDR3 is TGTGCCTGGAGTATGGGGGCATATTCTCTCTGGAGGGAATCACCCCTCCACTTT. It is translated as CAWSMGAYSLWRESPLHF.

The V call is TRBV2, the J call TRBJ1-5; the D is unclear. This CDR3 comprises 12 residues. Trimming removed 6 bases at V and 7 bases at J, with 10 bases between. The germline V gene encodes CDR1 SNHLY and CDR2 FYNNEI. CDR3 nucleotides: TGTGCCAGCAGCCTAAGACAACAGCCCCAGCATTTT. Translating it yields CASSLRQQPQHF.

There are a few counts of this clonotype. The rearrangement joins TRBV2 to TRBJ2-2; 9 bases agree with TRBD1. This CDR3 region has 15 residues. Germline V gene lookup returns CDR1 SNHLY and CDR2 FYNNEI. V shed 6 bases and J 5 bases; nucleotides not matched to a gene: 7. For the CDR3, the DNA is TGTGCCAGCAGAAATACAGGGGGCCGAACCGGGGAGCTGTTTTTT. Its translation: CASRNTGGRTGELFF. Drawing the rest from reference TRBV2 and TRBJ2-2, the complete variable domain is EPEVTQTPSHQVTQMGQEVILRCVPISNHLYFYWYRQILGQKVEFLVSFYNNEISEKSEIFDDQFSVERPDGSNFTLKIRSTKLEDSAMYFCASRNTGGRTGELFFGEGSRLTVL.

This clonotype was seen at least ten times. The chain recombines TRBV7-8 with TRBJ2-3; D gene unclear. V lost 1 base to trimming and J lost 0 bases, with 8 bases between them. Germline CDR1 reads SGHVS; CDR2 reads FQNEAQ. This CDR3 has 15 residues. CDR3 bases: TGTGCCAGCAGCTTAGGGCTGGCTAGCACAGATACGCAGTATTTT. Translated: CASSLGLASTDTQYF.

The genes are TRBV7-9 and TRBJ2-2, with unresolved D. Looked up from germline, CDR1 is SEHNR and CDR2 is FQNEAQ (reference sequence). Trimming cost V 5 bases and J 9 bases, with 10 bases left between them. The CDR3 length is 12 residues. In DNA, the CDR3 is TGTGCCAGCAGCCCCTCGACAAGGGAGCTGTTTTTT. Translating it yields CASSPSTRELFF.

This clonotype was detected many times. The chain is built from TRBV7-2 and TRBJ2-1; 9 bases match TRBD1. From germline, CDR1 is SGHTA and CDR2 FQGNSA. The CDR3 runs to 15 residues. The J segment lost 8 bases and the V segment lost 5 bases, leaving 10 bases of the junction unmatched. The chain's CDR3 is CASSQRQGVNYEQFF. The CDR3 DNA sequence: TGTGCCAGCAGCCAACGACAGGGGGTTAACTATGAGCAGTTCTTC. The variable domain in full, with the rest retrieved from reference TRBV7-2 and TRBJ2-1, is GAGVSQSPSNKVTEKGKDVELRCDPISGHTALYWYRQSLGQGLEFLIYFQGNSAPDKSGLPSDRFSAERTGGSVSTLTIQRTQQEDSAVYLCASSQRQGVNYEQFFGPGTRLTVL.

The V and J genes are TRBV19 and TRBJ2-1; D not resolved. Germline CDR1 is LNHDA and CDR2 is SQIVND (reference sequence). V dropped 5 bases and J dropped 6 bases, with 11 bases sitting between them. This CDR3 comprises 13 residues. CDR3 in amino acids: CASSEVRTNEQFF. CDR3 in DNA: TGTGCCAGTAGTGAGGTACGAACCAATGAGCAGTTCTTC.

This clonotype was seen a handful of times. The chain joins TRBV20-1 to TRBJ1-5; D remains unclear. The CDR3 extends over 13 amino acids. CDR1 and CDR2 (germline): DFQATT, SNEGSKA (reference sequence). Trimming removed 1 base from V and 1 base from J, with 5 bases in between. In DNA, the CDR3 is TGCAGTGCTAGAGTTGGGAGCAATCAGCCCCAGCATTTT. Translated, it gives CSARVGSNQPQHF.

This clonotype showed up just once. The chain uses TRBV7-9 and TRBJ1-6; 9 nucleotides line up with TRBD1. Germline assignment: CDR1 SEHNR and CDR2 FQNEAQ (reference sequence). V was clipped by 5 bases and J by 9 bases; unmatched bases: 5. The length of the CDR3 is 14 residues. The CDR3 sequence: CASSQETGGSPLHF. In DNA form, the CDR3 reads TGTGCCAGCAGCCAAGAGACAGGGGGTTCACCCCTCCACTTT.

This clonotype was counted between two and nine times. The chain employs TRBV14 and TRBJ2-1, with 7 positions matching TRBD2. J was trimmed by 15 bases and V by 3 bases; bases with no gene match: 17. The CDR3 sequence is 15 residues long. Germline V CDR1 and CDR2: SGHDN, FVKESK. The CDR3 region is CASSHRREGPAVGFF. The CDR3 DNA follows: TGTGCCAGCAGCCATCGGAGGGAGGGCCCGGCGGTGGGGTTCTTC.

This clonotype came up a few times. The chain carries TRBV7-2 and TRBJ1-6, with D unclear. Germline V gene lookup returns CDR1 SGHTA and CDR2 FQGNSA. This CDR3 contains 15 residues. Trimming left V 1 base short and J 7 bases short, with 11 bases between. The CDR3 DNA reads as TGTGCCAGCAGCTTAGGTCGGGCGAGGAATTCACCCCTCCACTTT. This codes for CASSLGRARNSPLHF.

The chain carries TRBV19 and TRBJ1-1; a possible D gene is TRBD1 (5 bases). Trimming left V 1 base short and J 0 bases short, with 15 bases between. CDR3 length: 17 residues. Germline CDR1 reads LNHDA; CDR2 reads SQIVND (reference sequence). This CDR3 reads CASSIARDWRMNTEAFF. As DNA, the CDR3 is TGTGCCAGTAGTATAGCTCGGGACTGGAGAATGAACACTGAAGCTTTCTTT.

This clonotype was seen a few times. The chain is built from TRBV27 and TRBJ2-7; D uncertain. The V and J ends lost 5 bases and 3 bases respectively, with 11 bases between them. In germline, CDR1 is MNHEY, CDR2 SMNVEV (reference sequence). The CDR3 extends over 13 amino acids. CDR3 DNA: TGTGCCAGCAGTCCCATACAGAGCTACGAGCAGTACTTC. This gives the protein CASSPIQSYEQYF.